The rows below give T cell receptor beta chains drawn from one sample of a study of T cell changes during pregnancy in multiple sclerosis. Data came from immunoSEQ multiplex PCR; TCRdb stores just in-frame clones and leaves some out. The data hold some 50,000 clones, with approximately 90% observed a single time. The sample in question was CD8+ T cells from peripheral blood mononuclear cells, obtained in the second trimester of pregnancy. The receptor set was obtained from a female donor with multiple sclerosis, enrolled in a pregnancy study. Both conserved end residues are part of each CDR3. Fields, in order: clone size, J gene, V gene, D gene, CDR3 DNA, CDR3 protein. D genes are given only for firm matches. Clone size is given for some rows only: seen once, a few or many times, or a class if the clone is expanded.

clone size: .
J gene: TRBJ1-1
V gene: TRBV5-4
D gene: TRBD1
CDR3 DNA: TGTGCCAGCAGCTTGGTTGGGACAGGGAACACTGAAGCTTTCTTT
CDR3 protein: CASSLVGTGNTEAFF

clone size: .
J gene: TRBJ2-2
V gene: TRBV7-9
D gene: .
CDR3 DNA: TGTGCCAGCAGCTCCCCTATCTCCGGGGAGCTGTTTTTT
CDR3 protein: CASSSPISGELFF

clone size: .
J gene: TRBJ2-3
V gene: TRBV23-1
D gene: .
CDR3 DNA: TGCGCCAGCAGTCAACTTCCCAGAACATACACAGATACGCAGTATTTT
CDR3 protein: CASSQLPRTYTDTQYF

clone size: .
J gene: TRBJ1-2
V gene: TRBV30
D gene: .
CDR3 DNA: TGTGCCTGGAGGGCGGGGGGGTATGGCTACACCTTC
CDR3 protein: CAWRAGGYGYTF

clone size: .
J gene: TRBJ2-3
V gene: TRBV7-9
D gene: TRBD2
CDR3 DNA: TGTGCCAGCAGCTCCACTAGCGGGGAAGCGGATACGCAGTATTTT
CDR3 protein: CASSSTSGEADTQYF

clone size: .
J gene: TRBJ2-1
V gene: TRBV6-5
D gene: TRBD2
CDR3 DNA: TGTGCCAGCGTCGGGGGGTCCTACAATGAGCAGTTCTTC
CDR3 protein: CASVGGSYNEQFF

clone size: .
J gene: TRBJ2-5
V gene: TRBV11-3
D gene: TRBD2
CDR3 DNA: TGTGCCAGCAGCTTATCTTTAGCGGGGGTTCGGGAGACCCAGTACTTC
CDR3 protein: CASSLSLAGVRETQYF

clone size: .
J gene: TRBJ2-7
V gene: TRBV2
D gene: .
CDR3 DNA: TGTGCCAGCAGCTCCCCTGCGTACTACGAGCAGTACTTC
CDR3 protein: CASSSPAYYEQYF

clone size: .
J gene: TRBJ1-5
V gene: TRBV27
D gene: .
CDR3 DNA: TGTGCCAGCAGTTTAACGGCAGGGCATCAGCCCCAGCATTTT
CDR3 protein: CASSLTAGHQPQHF

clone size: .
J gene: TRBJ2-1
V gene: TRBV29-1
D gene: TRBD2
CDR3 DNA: TGCAGCGTTGCTAGCGGGGGTTACGGTGAGCAGTTCTTC
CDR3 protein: CSVASGGYGEQFF

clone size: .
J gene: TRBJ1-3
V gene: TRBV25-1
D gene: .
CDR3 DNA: TGTGCCAGCAGTGGCCGGAGCATCTCTGGAAACACCATATATTTT
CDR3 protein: CASSGRSISGNTIYF

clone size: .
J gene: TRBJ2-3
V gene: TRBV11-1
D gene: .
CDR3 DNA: TGTGCCAGCAGCTTATCCATCACAGATACGCAGTATTTT
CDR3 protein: CASSLSITDTQYF

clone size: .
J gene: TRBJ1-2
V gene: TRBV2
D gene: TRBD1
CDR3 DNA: TGTGCCAGCCAGGGGGCGCGTGGCTACACCTTC
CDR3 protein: CASQGARGYTF

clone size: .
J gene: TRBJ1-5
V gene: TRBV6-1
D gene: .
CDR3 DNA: TGTGCCGCCCGACAGGATCCAACACAGCCCCAGCATTTT
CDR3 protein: CAARQDPTQPQHF

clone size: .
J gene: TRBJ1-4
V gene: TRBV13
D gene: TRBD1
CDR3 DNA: TGTGCCAGCAGCACACGACAGGGTGGTAATGAAAAACTGTTTTTT
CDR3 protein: CASSTRQGGNEKLFF

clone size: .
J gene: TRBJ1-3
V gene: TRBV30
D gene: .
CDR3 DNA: TGTGCCTGGATGGACATAGGAAACACCATATATTTT
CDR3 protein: CAWMDIGNTIYF

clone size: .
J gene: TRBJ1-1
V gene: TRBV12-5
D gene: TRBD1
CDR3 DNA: TGTGCTAGTGGTCCGGGACAGGGGAATTCGGATAGTGAAGCTTTCTTT
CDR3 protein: CASGPGQGNSDSEAFF

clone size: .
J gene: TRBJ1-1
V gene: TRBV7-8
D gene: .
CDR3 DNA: TGTGCCAGCAGCTTAACTGGTGGGCAGGGTGAAGCTTTCTTT
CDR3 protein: CASSLTGGQGEAFF

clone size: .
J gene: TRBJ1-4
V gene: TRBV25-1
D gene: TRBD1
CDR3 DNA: TGTGCCAGCAGTGGGGACAGTTCGGAAAAACTGTTTTTT
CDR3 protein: CASSGDSSEKLFF

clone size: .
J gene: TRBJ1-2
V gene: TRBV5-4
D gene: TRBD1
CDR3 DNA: TGTGCCAGCAGCCGGGGGGGACAGGGGTACGATGGCTACACCTTC
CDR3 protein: CASSRGGQGYDGYTF

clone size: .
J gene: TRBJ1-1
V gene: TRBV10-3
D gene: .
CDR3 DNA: TGTGCCATCACATTACAGCTGAACACTGAAGCTTTCTTT
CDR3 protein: CAITLQLNTEAFF

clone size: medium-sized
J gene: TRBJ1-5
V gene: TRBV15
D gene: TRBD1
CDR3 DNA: TGTGCCACCGCCCCGGACAGGGGTTATCAGCCCCAGCATTTT
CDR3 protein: CATAPDRGYQPQHF

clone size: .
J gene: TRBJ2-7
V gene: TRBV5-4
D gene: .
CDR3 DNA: TGTGCCAGCAGCTTGCAGGCGGGGAGCCCCTACGAGCAGTACTTC
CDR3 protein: CASSLQAGSPYEQYF

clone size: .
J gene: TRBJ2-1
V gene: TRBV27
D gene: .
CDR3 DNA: TGTGCCAGCAGCTCCCAGACCTACAATGAGCAGTTCTTC
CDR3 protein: CASSSQTYNEQFF

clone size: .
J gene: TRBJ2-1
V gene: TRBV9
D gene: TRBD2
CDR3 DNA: TGTGCCAGCAGCGTGGGTAGGACTAGAAATGAGCAGTTCTTC
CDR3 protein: CASSVGRTRNEQFF

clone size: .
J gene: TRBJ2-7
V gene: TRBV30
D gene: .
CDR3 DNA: TGTGCCTGCTCCCGGGGCAGCGGGTTAAACTCCCCCTACGAGCAGTACTTC
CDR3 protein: CACSRGSGLNSPYEQYF

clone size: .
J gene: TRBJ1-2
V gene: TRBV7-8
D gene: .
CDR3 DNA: TGTGCCAGCAGCTCCAGCGGGGGAGGGAATGGCTACACCTTC
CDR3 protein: CASSSSGGGNGYTF

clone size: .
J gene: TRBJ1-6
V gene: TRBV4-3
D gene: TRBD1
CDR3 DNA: TGCGCCAGCAGCCAAGGGACAGGGGTGGATTCACCCCTCCACTTT
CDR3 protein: CASSQGTGVDSPLHF

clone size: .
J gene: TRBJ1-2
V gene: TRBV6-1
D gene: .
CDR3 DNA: TGTGCCAGCAGTGAAGCGATAGGAGGACCGGGGGTTAATGGCTACACCTTC
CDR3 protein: CASSEAIGGPGVNGYTF

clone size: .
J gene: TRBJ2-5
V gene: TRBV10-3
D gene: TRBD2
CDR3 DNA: TGTGCCATCAGTGGAACTAGCGGGGGGGCCGTTTCAGGGTACCAAGAGACCCAGTACTTC
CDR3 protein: CAISGTSGGAVSGYQETQYF

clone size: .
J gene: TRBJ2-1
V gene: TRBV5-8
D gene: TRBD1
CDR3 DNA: TGTGCCAGCAGCTACAGGGGCCGTGAGCAGTTCTTC
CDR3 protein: CASSYRGREQFF

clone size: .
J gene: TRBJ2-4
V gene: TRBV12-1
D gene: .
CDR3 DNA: TGTGCCAGCAGCGAAGGGACAGATCGAGCCAAAAACATTCAGTACTTC
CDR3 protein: CASSEGTDRAKNIQYF

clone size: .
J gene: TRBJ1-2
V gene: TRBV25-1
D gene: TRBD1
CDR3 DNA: TGTGCCAGCAGTGAATTATGGGGACAGACGGGCTACACCTTC
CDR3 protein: CASSELWGQTGYTF

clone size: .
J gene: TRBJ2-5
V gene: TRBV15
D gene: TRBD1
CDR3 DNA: TGTGCCACCAGCACTCCCACTCCGGACAGGCGGGCGAGAGAGACCCAGTACTTC
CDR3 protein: CATSTPTPDRRARETQYF

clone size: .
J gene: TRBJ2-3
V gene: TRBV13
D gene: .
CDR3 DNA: TGTGCCAGCAGCCCCCAGGGGAAGAGCACAGATACGCAGTATTTT
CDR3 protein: CASSPQGKSTDTQYF

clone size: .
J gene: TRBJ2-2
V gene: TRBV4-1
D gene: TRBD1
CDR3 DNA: TGCGCCAGCAGCCAAAACCGGGACAGGAACACCGGGGAGCTGTTTTTT
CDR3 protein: CASSQNRDRNTGELFF

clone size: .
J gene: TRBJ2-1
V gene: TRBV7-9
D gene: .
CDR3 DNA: TGTGCCAGCAGCTTAGGCAGTTTGGAGCAGTTCTTC
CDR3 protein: CASSLGSLEQFF

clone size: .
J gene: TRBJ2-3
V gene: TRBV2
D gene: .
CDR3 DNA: TGTGCCAGCAGTGCCACTCGGGGGGCGGCAGATACGCAGTATTTT
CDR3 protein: CASSATRGAADTQYF

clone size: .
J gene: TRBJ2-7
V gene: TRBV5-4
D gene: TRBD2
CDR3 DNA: TGTGCCAGCAGCTTTCGGGGGGGGACCTACGAGCAGTACTTC
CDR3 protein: CASSFRGGTYEQYF

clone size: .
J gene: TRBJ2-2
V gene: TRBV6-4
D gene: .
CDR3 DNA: TGTGCCAGCAGTGACACGCGGGATGCCGGGGAGCTGTTTTTT
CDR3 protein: CASSDTRDAGELFF

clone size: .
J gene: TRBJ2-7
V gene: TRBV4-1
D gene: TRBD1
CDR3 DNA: TGCGCCAGCAGCCTCGACAGGGGATGGTCCGAGCAGTACTTC
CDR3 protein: CASSLDRGWSEQYF

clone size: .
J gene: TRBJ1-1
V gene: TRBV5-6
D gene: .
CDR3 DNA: TGTGCCAGCAGCTTGGGGGCCGTTAACACTGAAGCTTTCTTT
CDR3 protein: CASSLGAVNTEAFF

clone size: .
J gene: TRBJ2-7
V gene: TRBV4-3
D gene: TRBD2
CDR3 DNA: TGCGCCAGCAGCCCACCCGGGGGGGACGAGCAGTACTTC
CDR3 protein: CASSPPGGDEQYF

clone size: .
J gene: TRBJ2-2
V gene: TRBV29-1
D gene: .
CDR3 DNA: TGCAGCGTTCAAAGGGGAGGGAACACCGGGGAGCTGTTTTTT
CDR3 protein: CSVQRGGNTGELFF

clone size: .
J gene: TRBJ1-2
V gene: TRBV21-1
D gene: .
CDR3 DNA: TGTGCCAGCAGCAAAAGCAATCGCCCCGCGGACTATGGCTACACCTTC
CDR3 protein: CASSKSNRPADYGYTF

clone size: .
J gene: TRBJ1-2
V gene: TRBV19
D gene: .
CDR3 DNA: TGTGCCAGTAGAGGGGAGGGAATCCAACATGGCTACACCTTC
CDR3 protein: CASRGEGIQHGYTF

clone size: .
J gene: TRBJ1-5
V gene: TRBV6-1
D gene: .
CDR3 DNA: TGTGCCAGCAGTGAATTTTGGGTCCCGGGGAGCAATCAGCCCCAGCATTTT
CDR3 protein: CASSEFWVPGSNQPQHF

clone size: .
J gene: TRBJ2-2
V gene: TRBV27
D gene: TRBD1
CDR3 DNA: TGTGCCAGCAGTTGGAACAGGGGCGAACCCGGGGAGCTGTTTTTT
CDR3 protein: CASSWNRGEPGELFF